This T cell receptor beta chain was sequenced for a study of T cell repertoires in cytomegalovirus infection. Study-wide context: Well-studied HLA-B-restricted epitopes and recently identified HLA-C-restricted epitopes of CMV were both used in the study. Public TCR beta signatures provided an indication of both CMV infection and a matching HLA type.

Via MiXCR, TCRdb re-called the reads, giving one row per CDR3 protein. Altogether a few hundred thousand distinct CDR3 sequences are present, roughly 43% being singletons, with the ten largest covering around 48%. Germline V lookup: CDR1 SGHAT, CDR2 FQNNGV. The CDR3 spans 14 residues. Germline trimming cut 7 bases from V and 5 bases from J; bases unmatched to any gene: 10. On this clonotype itself: Its antigen is not known.

Regarding the study as a whole: The response measured ex vivo was dominated by TCR beta clonotypes (HLA-C-restricted and CMV-specific). Pooled public TCR beta family frequency picked out CMV carriers with the relevant HLA.

The chain joins TRBV11-2 to TRBJ2-5; TRBD2 matches 7 bases. The sample was cultured PBMCs, taken from culture after CMV antigen stimulation. This clonotype was obtained from a human donor in good health (CMV status not recorded). Some clones in this sample may be carry-over from other donors' samples. CDR3 sequence reads: CASTTGGGGETQYF. The CDR3 DNA is TGTGCCAGCACCACTGGCGGGGGTGGGGAGACCCAGTACTTC.